The table lists the clone carrying this T cell receptor (beta chain) with a few counts. The antigen is undetermined. The sample originates from a study of blood T cells in healthy people across ages. The study's findings and limits: Higher diversity and more naive CD4+ cells were features of long-lived donors, compared to aged donors.

The germline gives CDR1 DFQATT, CDR2 SNEGSKA (reference sequence). Trimming shortened V by 3 bases and J by 2 bases, and 13 bases separated the two germline ends. The CDR3 has 14 residues. A J-beta primer mix and a sample-barcoded 5' primer were used in a second PCR of about 7 to 12 cycles. Researchers report that a template-switch adaptor with 12 random nucleotides tagged each cDNA molecule. TCRdb processed the 5' RACE reads anew with MiXCR; each CDR3 protein has one entry. Of about 800,000 distinct CDR3 sequences listed, approximately 25% are singletons. Isolated PBMCs totaled at least 6 million in each sample. This sample was shared with a second study, whose subject was T cells of mothers and their children. According to that study: The authors detected no persistent microchimeric T cell clones.

This clonotype was sampled from a boy aged 5-17 years in good health. Sequencing used blood. The chain is built from TRBV20-1 and TRBJ1-2; D gene unclear. The CDR3 reads CSASNLLQNYGYTF. As DNA, the CDR3 is TGCAGTGCTAGTAATCTTTTACAGAACTATGGCTACACCTTC.